A selection of T cell receptor beta chains follows, all from one sample in a study of PD-1 blockade in classical Hodgkin lymphoma. Clones were read by immunoSEQ multiplex PCR, and TCRdb kept only the in-frame ones, dropping some. The sample has some 9,500 clones, roughly 80% seen once. The specimen comprised CD4+ T cells from blood, sampled before the fourth cycle of nivolumab. The source of these receptors is a human donor with classical Hodgkin lymphoma. The CDR3 runs from the conserved cysteine through the conserved F or W. A D gene is named only where the DNA matches it firmly. Expanded clones get a size class; other rows say once, few or many, or leave the size out.

D,V,size,J,CDR3,DNA
-,TRBV7-8,-,TRBJ1-2,CASSSGLLNYGYTF,TGTGCCAGCAGCTCCGGACTTCTTAACTATGGCTACACCTTC
-,TRBV18,-,TRBJ1-3,CASSPQPSSGNTIYF,TGTGCCAGCTCACCTCAGCCTAGCTCTGGAAACACCATATATTTT
-,TRBV5-4,-,TRBJ1-1,CASSLWGIHTEAFF,TGTGCCAGCAGCTTGTGGGGGATTCACACTGAAGCTTTCTTT
-,TRBV5-6,-,TRBJ2-5,CASSLSGLGAQYF,TGTGCCAGCAGCTTGTCAGGGCTGGGGGCCCAGTACTTC
-,TRBV4-2,-,TRBJ2-7,CASSQERTGAYEQYF,TGTGCCAGCAGCCAAGAGAGGACGGGGGCCTACGAGCAGTACTTC
-,TRBV5-1,-,TRBJ2-2,CASSLDALRAGELFF,TGCGCCAGCAGTCTGGACGCCCTCCGTGCCGGGGAGCTGTTTTTT
-,TRBV28,-,TRBJ1-5,CASSLIGQPQHF,TGTGCCAGCAGTTTGATAGGTCAGCCCCAGCATTTT
TRBD1,TRBV10-3,-,TRBJ1-2,CAIRFPGQHGYTF,TGTGCCATCAGGTTTCCGGGACAGCATGGCTACACCTTC
-,TRBV6-1,few,TRBJ1-2,CASSDNLNYGYTF,TGTGCCAGCAGTGATAACCTTAACTATGGCTACACCTTC
TRBD1,TRBV28,-,TRBJ2-7,CASSSGGTGSYEQYF,TGTGCCAGCAGTTCAGGTGGGACAGGGAGTTACGAGCAGTACTTC
-,TRBV4-2,-,TRBJ2-5,CASSLNGGAPRETQYF,TGTGCCAGCAGCCTAAATGGGGGGGCCCCGAGGGAGACCCAGTACTTC
-,TRBV6-1,-,TRBJ1-2,CASSELIRNYGYTF,TGTGCCAGCAGTGAACTGATACGTAACTATGGCTACACCTTC
-,TRBV11-3,-,TRBJ2-2,CASSLSGTVNTGELFF,TGTGCCAGCAGCTTATCGGGGACTGTGAACACCGGGGAGCTGTTTTTT
-,TRBV6-1,-,TRBJ2-3,CASSDRGPTDTQYF,TGTGCCAGCAGTGATCGGGGCCCCACAGATACGCAGTATTTT
-,TRBV5-6,once,TRBJ2-5,CASSLGRGQHF,TGTGCCAGCAGCTTGGGCAGGGGACAACACTTC
TRBD1,TRBV10-3,-,TRBJ2-1,CAISESSWDSEEQFF,TGTGCCATCAGTGAGTCGAGTTGGGACAGCGAGGAGCAGTTCTTC
-,TRBV6-1,-,TRBJ1-2,CASSEGGAHGYTF,TGTGCCAGCAGTGAAGGAGGGGCTCATGGCTACACCTTC
TRBD2,TRBV4-3,few,TRBJ2-5,CASSQEVSRGVAGQETQYF,TGCGCCAGCAGCCAAGAAGTATCGAGGGGGGTAGCGGGGCAAGAGACCCAGTACTTC
-,TRBV6-5,-,TRBJ2-2,CASSYEGHRLTGELFF,TGTGCCAGCAGTTACGAGGGACATCGCTTAACCGGGGAGCTGTTTTTT
-,TRBV5-5,few,TRBJ1-1,CASSLGTVLNTEAFF,TGTGCCAGCAGCTTGGGGACAGTTTTGAACACTGAAGCTTTCTTT
TRBD1,TRBV7-2,medium-sized,TRBJ1-2,CASTLDRALRGYGYTF,TGTGCCAGCACCTTAGACAGGGCGCTAAGGGGCTATGGCTACACCTTC
-,TRBV4-3,-,TRBJ1-4,CASSQGPDATSEGKLFF,TGCGCCAGCAGCCAAGGCCCGGACGCCACCAGCGAGGGAAAACTGTTTTTT
TRBD1,TRBV6-1,-,TRBJ2-3,CAGRQGAADTQYF,TGTGCCGGACGACAGGGGGCCGCAGATACGCAGTATTTT
-,TRBV6-1,-,TRBJ1-5,CASSDPQPQHF,TGTGCCAGCAGTGACCCGCAGCCCCAGCATTTT
-,TRBV6-1,-,TRBJ2-5,CASSGPLWVTQYF,TGTGCCAGCAGTGGTCCCCTATGGGTAACCCAGTACTTC
-,TRBV6-5,-,TRBJ1-6,CASTGVASNNSPLHF,TGTGCCAGCACCGGGGTGGCCTCCAATAATTCACCCCTCCACTTT